The T cell receptor (beta chain) under discussion was sequenced for a study of blood T cell repertoires in COVID-19. Sequencing used immunoSEQ multiplex PCR; TCRdb keeps in-frame clones, though not all of them. This table has more than 250,000 clones, more than 85% appearing once. Trimming removed 3 bases from V and 13 bases from J, with 15 bases in between. CDR3 length equals 12 residues. Looked up from germline, CDR1 is KGHSH and CDR2 is LQKENI. The source is a man younger than 30 with active or convalescent COVID-19. Sequencing was performed on peripheral blood. The V gene is TRBV18, the J gene TRBJ1-2; D may be TRBD1 (6 bases). The CDR3 here is CASSPTGLAGTF. DNA for the CDR3: TGTGCCAGCTCACCCACAGGGCTCGCTGGCACCTTC.